The 25 T cell receptor beta chains below all came from one sample that was sequenced in a study of response to subunit inactivated influenza vaccine. A single record per CDR3 protein comes from TCRdb applying MiXCR to the RT-PCR reads. The table has about 530,000 distinct CDR3 sequences, 10% to 15% seen once; the top ten hold about 10%. The sample was PBMCs from blood, taken on the day of vaccination. Source of these receptors: a middle-aged man who received an inactivated influenza vaccine.

The chain couples TRBV10-3 to TRBJ2-3, with a tentative D call TRBD2 (6 bases). Germline CDR1 and CDR2: ENHRY and SYGVKD. Deletions cut 3 bases from V and 3 bases from J, with 13 bases between. The CDR3 runs 15 residues. The CDR3 bases are TGTGCCATCAGTGATACCAGGGAGGTGACAGATACGCAGTATTTT. Encoded protein: CAISDTREVTDTQYF.

The table lists this clonotype with many counts. The CDR3 is CASSEGDRANTGELFF. In DNA form, the CDR3 reads TGTGCCAGCAGTGAGGGGGACAGGGCGAACACCGGGGAGCTGTTTTTT. The V call is TRBV12-3 or TRBV12-4, the J call TRBJ2-2; TRBD1 matches 9 bases. The ends lost 5 bases at V and 0 bases at J; junction bases unmatched: 4. The CDR3 sequence is 16 residues long.

This clonotype was seen a handful of times. The CDR3 DNA reads as TGCGCCAGCAGCCACGGAACTAGAGCGATCGCCGGGGAGCTGTTTTTT. Its protein product is CASSHGTRAIAGELFF. This chain joins TRBV4-3 and TRBJ2-2, with D possibly matching TRBD2 (5 bases). There are 16 residues in the CDR3. Germline lookup yields CDR1 LGHNA and CDR2 YSLEER. The germline V and J ends were trimmed by 3 bases and 6 bases, with 17 bases remaining between them.

V and J are TRBV7-2 and TRBJ2-2; TRBD1 aligns across 8 bases. The V gene's germline CDR1 is SGHTA and CDR2 FQGNSA. The CDR3 loop spans 15 amino acids. With 5 bases clipped from V and 1 base from J, the junction kept 3 bases outside the gene matches. The CDR3 reads CASSVGQGNTGELFF. The CDR3 region has the DNA TGTGCCAGCAGCGTTGGACAGGGGAACACCGGGGAGCTGTTTTTT.

This clonotype occurred a few times. The chain has TRBV20-1 and TRBJ1-1; tentatively, D is TRBD1 (5 bases). Germline CDR1 and CDR2: DFQATT and SNEGSKA (reference sequence). Trimming took off 6 bases at V and 8 bases at J, with 25 bases between the two ends. The CDR3 runs 15 residues. For the CDR3, the DNA is TGCAGTGCAACTGGGGACCCCGCCCGTCCCAGGGAAGCTTTCTTT. This gives the protein CSATGDPARPREAFF.

This clonotype was observed many times. The chain has TRBV29-1 and TRBJ2-5, with TRBD2 matching over 8 bases. The germline gives CDR1 SQVTM, CDR2 ANQGSEA. The CDR3 length is 15 residues. V lost 2 bases and J lost 5; bases outside the gene matches: 10. CDR3 sequence: CSVEISGGRGETQYF. The CDR3 DNA reads as TGCAGCGTTGAAATAAGCGGGGGCCGGGGGGAGACCCAGTACTTC.

V usage is TRBV19 and J usage is TRBJ2-3, with D unresolved. The CDR3 spans 11 residues. V was shortened by 1 base and J by 6 bases, with 2 bases between the two germline ends. Looked up from germline, CDR1 is LNHDA and CDR2 is SQIVND (reference sequence). CDR3: CASSIADTQYF. The DNA of the CDR3 is TGTGCCAGTAGTATAGCCGATACGCAGTATTTT.

The chain uses TRBV12-3 or TRBV12-4 and TRBJ1-3; unclear D gene. The V gene lost 5 bases and the J gene lost 4 bases, with 12 bases spanning the gap. The CDR3 sequence is 14 residues long. The CDR3 DNA follows: TGTGCCAGCAGTAAAAGTATGATCGGAAACACCATATATTTT. Translated: CASSKSMIGNTIYF.

This clonotype was recorded many times. CDR3 bases: TGTGCCAGCAGCAAAGATCTCGGGACAGTACAAGAGACCCAGTACTTC. As protein: CASSKDLGTVQETQYF. The V call is TRBV5-8, the J call TRBJ2-5, with 7 bases lining up with TRBD1. The J segment lost 2 bases and the V segment lost 4 bases, leaving 11 bases of the junction unmatched. The CDR3 length is 16 residues. Germline CDR1 is SGHTS and CDR2 is YDEGEE. Based on the CDR3 plus reference TRBV5-8 and TRBJ2-5, the full variable domain is EAGVTQSPTHLIKTRGQQATLRCSPISGHTSVYWYQQALGLGLQFLLWYDEGEERNRGNFPPRFSGRQFPNYSSELNVNALELEDSALYLCASSKDLGTVQETQYFGPGTRLLVL.

The chain combines TRBV7-6 with TRBJ2-2; 8 bases match TRBD1. The CDR3 length is 17 residues. The J segment lost 6 bases and the V segment lost 1 base, leaving 10 bases of the junction unmatched. CDR1 and CDR2 (germline): SGHVS, FNYEAQ. The CDR3 DNA is TGTGCCAGCAGCTTAGAGACCCCAGGGGGCGCGGCCGGGGAGCTGTTTTTT. It is translated as CASSLETPGGAAGELFF.

CDR3 sequence: CASSRGQASTEAFF. DNA of the CDR3: TGCGCCAGCAGCCGAGGACAGGCAAGCACTGAAGCTTTCTTT. The rearrangement uses TRBV5-1 and TRBJ1-1; 7 bases fit TRBD1. Germline CDR1 and CDR2: SGHRS and YFSETQ. With V trimmed by 4 bases and J by 4 bases, 7 bases remained unmatched. The length of the CDR3 is 14 residues.

This clonotype showed up many times. This sequence joins TRBV4-3 and TRBJ2-5; D is possibly TRBD2 (6 bases). The CDR3 sequence is 13 residues long. V lost 4 bases to trimming and J lost 3 bases, with 9 bases between them. Germline CDR1 reads LGHNA; CDR2 reads YSLEER. The CDR3 coding sequence is TGCGCCAGCAGCCGAGGGACTGAAGAGACCCAGTACTTC. It codes for CASSRGTEETQYF.

This clonotype has a handful of counts. V usage is TRBV12-3 or TRBV12-4 and J usage is TRBJ2-7; D possibly matches TRBD1 or TRBD2 (5 bases each). The CDR3 runs 14 residues. Deletions cut 3 bases from V and 6 bases from J, with 15 bases between. CDR3 residues: CASSFHGAVPEQYF. CDR3 coding DNA: TGTGCCAGCAGTTTTCACGGGGCGGTCCCCGAGCAGTACTTC.

This rearrangement joins TRBV10-3 to TRBJ1-1; 7 nucleotides match TRBD1. V lost 6 bases to trimming and J lost 5 bases; unmatched junction nucleotides: 9. CDR3 length equals 14 residues. CDR1 and CDR2 (germline): ENHRY, SYGVKD. The CDR3 DNA reads TGTGCCATCAGCCGGACAGGTAGTGGGACTGAAGCTTTCTTT. Translated, it gives CAISRTGSGTEAFF.

In this sample, this clonotype turned up a few times. J is TRBJ2-5 and V is TRBV5-1, with D possibly being TRBD2 (5 bases). V dropped 4 bases and J dropped 4 bases, with 20 bases sitting between them. The germline gives CDR1 SGHRS, CDR2 YFSETQ. There are 16 residues in the CDR3. The CDR3 DNA is TGCGCCAGCAGCCTGAACCCTAAGATAGGAGGAGAGACCCAGTACTTC. It encodes CASSLNPKIGGETQYF.

This sequence joins TRBV4-1 and TRBJ2-3; the D gene could be TRBD1 or TRBD2 (5 bases each). With 3 bases removed from V and 2 bases from J, the gap between germline ends came to 12 bases. The CDR3 is made up of 15 amino acids. Germline CDR1 and CDR2: MGHRA and YSYEKL. The CDR3 DNA is TGCGCCAGCAGCCATCACGGGGCGTACACAGATACGCAGTATTTT. As protein: CASSHHGAYTDTQYF.

This clonotype was seen repeatedly, ten times or more. This chain joins TRBV6-2 or TRBV6-3 and TRBJ2-1; D may be TRBD2 (5 bases). The V gene's germline CDR1 is MNHEY and CDR2 SVGEGT. The length of the CDR3 is 11 residues. The V gene lost 5 bases and the J gene lost 13 bases, with 12 bases spanning the gap. CDR3 nucleotides: TGTGCCAGCAGTCTCGTGGAGGTTCAGTTCTTC. This encodes CASSLVEVQFF.

The genes are TRBV11-1 and TRBJ2-3; 7 nucleotides agree with TRBD2. Germline V gene lookup returns CDR1 SGHAT and CDR2 FQDESV (reference sequence). This CDR3 has 14 amino acids. V trimming: 5 bases; J trimming: 6 bases; junction bases outside the gene matches: 8. The CDR3, as DNA: TGTGCCAGCAGCATGGGACTAACTACCGATACGCAGTATTTT. It yields the protein CASSMGLTTDTQYF.

The chain is built from TRBV15 and TRBJ2-3; no clear D. The V end lost 3 bases, the J end lost 6 bases, and 16 bases lay between the germline ends. This CDR3 is built from 15 residues. Germline V gene data show CDR1 as LNHNV and CDR2 as YYDKDF (reference sequence). CDR3 sequence reads: CATSSVELLGDTQYF. In DNA form, the CDR3 reads TGTGCCACCAGCAGCGTCGAACTGTTGGGGGATACGCAGTATTTT.

The V call is TRBV28, the J call TRBJ1-4; unclear D gene. The germline V and J ends were trimmed by 2 bases and 4 bases, with 8 bases remaining between them. The CDR3 contains 14 residues. CDR1 is MDHEN, CDR2 SYDVKM, per germline. DNA for the CDR3: TGTGCCAGCAGTTTAGAAATAAGTAATGAAAAACTGTTTTTT. It codes for CASSLEISNEKLFF.

This clonotype was observed a handful of times. The V gene is TRBV6-1, the J gene TRBJ1-5; TRBD1 agrees at 7 bases. Germline-derived CDR1 and CDR2 are MNHNS and SASEGT. CDR3 length equals 17 residues. V lost 0 bases to trimming and J lost 7 bases; unmatched junction nucleotides: 12. The CDR3 coding sequence is TGTGCCAGCAGTGAAGCCTACGGAGGGGGCACCCCCCAGCCCCAGCATTTT. Its protein is CASSEAYGGGTPQPQHF.

This clonotype was counted ten times or more. The genes are TRBV4-3 and TRBJ2-3; D ambiguous. The CDR3 is 17 residues long. Trimming took off 0 bases at V and 1 base at J, with 14 bases between the two ends. Germline loops: CDR1 LGHNA, CDR2 YSLEER. CDR3: CASSQDKVVFGTDTQYF. CDR3 DNA sequence: TGCGCCAGCAGCCAAGATAAGGTGGTCTTTGGCACAGATACGCAGTATTTT.

The V and J genes are TRBV7-2 and TRBJ2-5, with 8 bases matching TRBD1. Trimming took 5 bases from V and 5 from J; bases not matched to a gene: 7. CDR3 length: 14 residues. Germline V lookup: CDR1 SGHTA, CDR2 FQGNSA. CDR3 nucleotides: TGTGCCAGCAGCACCCGACAGGGGCTCGAGACCCAGTACTTC. It specifies CASSTRQGLETQYF.

The chain is built from TRBV7-9 and TRBJ2-1, with D perhaps given as TRBD1 or TRBD2 (5 bases each). Trimming cost V 6 bases and J 1 base, with 16 bases left between them. The CDR3 consists of 16 residues. CDR1 SEHNR and CDR2 FQNEAQ come from the germline V gene (reference sequence). The CDR3: CASSRDFGASYNEQFF. In DNA, the CDR3 is TGTGCCAGCAGTCGCGACTTCGGGGCATCCTACAATGAGCAGTTCTTC. The variable domain in full, completed from reference TRBV7-9 and TRBJ2-1, reads DTGVSQNPRHKITKRGQNVTFRCDPISEHNRLYWYRQTLGQGPEFLTYFQNEAQLEKSRLLSDRFSAERPKGSFSTLEIQRTEQGDSAMYLCASSRDFGASYNEQFFGPGTRLTVL.

Concerning this clonotype: A junction end diverges from the germline sequence, so it may reflect a read error. The chain employs TRBV7-9 and TRBJ2-2, with 9 nucleotides matching TRBD1. The length of the CDR3 is 15 residues. In germline, CDR1 is SEHNR, CDR2 FQNEAQ (reference sequence). CDR3 DNA: TGTGCCGGCAGCTCCGGGACAGGGTATATCGGGGAGCTGTTTTTT. It yields the protein CAGSSGTGYIGELFF.